This T cell receptor (beta chain) was retrieved from a study of blood T cell repertoires in COVID-19. Germline trimming cut 4 bases from V and 9 bases from J; bases unmatched to any gene: 14. Germline V gene data show CDR1 as MNHEY and CDR2 as SVGAGI. The CDR3 is made up of 16 amino acids. Repertoires were generated with immunoSEQ multiplex PCR, while TCRdb's copy carries only in-frame clones and drops some. Of more than 250,000 clones in the sample, around 85% were seen once. J is TRBJ1-3 and V is TRBV6-5; TRBD1 matches 8 bases. Material: peripheral blood. The source of this sequence is a man aged 45 to 65 with active or convalescent COVID-19. The CDR3 sequence is CASSSIVGTGGGTIYF. The DNA for the CDR3 is TGTGCCAGCAGTTCCATCGTTGGGACAGGCGGAGGCACCATATATTTT.